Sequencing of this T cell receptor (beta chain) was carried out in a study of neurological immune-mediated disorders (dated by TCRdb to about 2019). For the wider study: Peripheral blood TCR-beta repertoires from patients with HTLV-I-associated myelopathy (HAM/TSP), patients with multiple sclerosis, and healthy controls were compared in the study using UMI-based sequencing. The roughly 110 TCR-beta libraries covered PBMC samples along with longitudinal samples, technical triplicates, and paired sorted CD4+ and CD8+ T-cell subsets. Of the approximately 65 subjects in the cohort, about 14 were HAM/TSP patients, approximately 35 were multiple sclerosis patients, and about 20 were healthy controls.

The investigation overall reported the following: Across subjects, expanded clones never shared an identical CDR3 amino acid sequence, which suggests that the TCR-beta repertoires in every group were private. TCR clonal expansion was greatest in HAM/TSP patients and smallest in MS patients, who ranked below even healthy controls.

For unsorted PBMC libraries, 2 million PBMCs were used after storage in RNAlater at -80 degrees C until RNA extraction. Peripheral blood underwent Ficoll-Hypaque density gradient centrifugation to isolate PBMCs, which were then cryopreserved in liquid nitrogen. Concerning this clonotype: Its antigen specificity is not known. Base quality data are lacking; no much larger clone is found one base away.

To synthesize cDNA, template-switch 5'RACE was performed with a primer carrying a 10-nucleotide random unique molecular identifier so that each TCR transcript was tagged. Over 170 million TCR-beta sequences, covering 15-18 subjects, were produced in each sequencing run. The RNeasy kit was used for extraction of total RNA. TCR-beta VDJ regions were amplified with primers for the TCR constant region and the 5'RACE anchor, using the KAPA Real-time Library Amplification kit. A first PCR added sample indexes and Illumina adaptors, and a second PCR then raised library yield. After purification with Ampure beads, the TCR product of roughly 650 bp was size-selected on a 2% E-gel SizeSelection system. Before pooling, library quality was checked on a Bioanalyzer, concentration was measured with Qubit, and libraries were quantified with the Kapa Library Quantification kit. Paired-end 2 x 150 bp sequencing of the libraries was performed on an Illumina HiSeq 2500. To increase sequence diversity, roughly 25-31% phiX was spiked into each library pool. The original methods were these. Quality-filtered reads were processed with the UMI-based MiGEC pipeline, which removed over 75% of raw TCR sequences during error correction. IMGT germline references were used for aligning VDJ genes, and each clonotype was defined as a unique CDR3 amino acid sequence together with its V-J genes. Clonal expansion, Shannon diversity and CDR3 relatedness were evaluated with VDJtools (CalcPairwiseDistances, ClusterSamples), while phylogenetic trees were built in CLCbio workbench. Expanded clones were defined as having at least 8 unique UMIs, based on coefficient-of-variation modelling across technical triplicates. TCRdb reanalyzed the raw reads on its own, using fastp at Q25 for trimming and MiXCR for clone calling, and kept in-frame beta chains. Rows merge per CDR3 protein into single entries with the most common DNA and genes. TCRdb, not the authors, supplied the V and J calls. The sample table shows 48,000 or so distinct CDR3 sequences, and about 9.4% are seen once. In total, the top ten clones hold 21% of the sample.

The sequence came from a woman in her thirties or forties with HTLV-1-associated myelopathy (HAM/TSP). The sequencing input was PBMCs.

The bases are TGCAGTGCTATGCGGACAGGGGGGGGCTACACCTTC. The encoded protein is CSAMRTGGGYTF. The sequence links TRBV20-1 to TRBJ1-2; TRBD1 fits 10 bases in the junction. For CDR1 and CDR2, the germline V gene (reference sequence) lists DFQATT and SNEGSKA. Measured from the cysteine to the phenylalanine, the CDR3 is 12 residues long. Of the read, only the CDR3 DNA is kept; its 36 bases are in frame from base 1. Trimming leaves V shorter by 4 bases and J shorter by 8 bases, with the junction holding 4 bases beyond the gene matches.